This T cell receptor beta chain appears in the sequencing data of a study of tumor-infiltrating lymphocytes in primary liver carcinoma. Germline DNA was also extracted, with blood RNA taken from unsorted whole blood. Per germline, CDR1 MGHRA and CDR2 YSYEKL. The germline V and J ends were trimmed by 1 base and 4 bases, with 7 bases remaining between them. The CDR3 is 13 residues long. cDNA specific to TCR beta was made from 500 ng of total RNA, with a constant-region primer employed for priming. Each TCR beta library was derived from three nested multiplex PCR rounds that employed slightly modified ARM-PCR. Both of the initial two PCR rounds ran for about 9 cycles and employed TRBV1-TRBV30 forward primers alongside a C-beta reverse primer. TCRdb reprocessed the multiplex PCR reads via MiXCR and lists one record per CDR3 protein. The sample lists almost 200,000 distinct CDR3 sequences, 65% occurring once.

Remarks on this clonotype: This may arise from a read error, as a much more abundant clone is one base away.

This TCR came from an older woman with primary liver carcinoma and hepatitis B virus infection. The genes are TRBV4-1 and TRBJ1-2; perhaps TRBD1 as D (6 bases). The sequenced material came from peripheral blood. CDR3 loop: CASSQGGPYGYTF. Here the CDR3 DNA reads TGCGCCAGCAGCCAAGGGGGGCCCTATGGCTACACCTTC.